One and the same sample provided the 26 T cell receptor beta chains below, sequenced in a study of low-dose radiotherapy and immunotherapy resistance in tumors. First-strand cDNA used TRAV- and TRBV-specific primers, covering alpha and beta chains. TCRs were put through approximately 20 PCR cycles of amplification with Phusion. A constant-region primer and the V-primer adapter served as the primer pair. A single record per CDR3 protein comes from TCRdb applying MiXCR to the reads. The sample contains 9,500 to 14,000 distinct CDR3 sequences, 65% of which appear only once. The receptors were gathered from a human donor with advanced metastatic prostate, ovarian, gallbladder or colorectal cancer (not recorded which). This table probably holds off-target reads from a library built for another chain.

This chain connects TRBV20-1 to TRBJ2-3, with 8 bases lining up with TRBD2. CDR1 DFQATT and CDR2 SNEGSKA come from the germline V gene (reference sequence). With V trimmed by 5 bases and J by 1 base, 11 bases remained unmatched. The CDR3 consists of 16 residues. Written as DNA, the CDR3 is TGCAGTGCTGGTCGGGGGGGGGAGTTCCGCACAGATACGCAGTATTTT. It is translated as CSAGRGGEFRTDTQYF.

This clonotype has only a few counts. The chain links TRBV20-1 to TRBJ2-3; a weak D match, TRBD2 (8 bases). The ends were cut back, 5 bases at V and 5 bases at J, with 20 bases in the middle. The CDR3 loop spans 15 amino acids. Germline CDR1 is DFQATT and CDR2 is SNEGSKA (reference sequence). The CDR3 region is CSALRLANRGDTQYF. Written as DNA, the CDR3 is TGCAGTGCTCTGCGACTAGCGAACAGGGGAGATACGCAGTATTTT.

This clonotype was seen only a few times. This sequence joins TRBV12-3 or TRBV12-4 and TRBJ1-1; D remains ambiguous. Trimming took off 1 base at V and 7 bases at J, with 10 bases between the two ends. This CDR3 contains 13 residues. In nucleotides, the CDR3 is TGTGCCAGCAGTTTAGTGGAAGGAGGTGAAGCTTTCTTT. Translating gives CASSLVEGGEAFF.

This sequence joins TRBV5-1 and TRBJ2-1; TRBD2 aligns across 10 bases. CDR3 size: 16 residues. V dropped 4 bases and J dropped 4; count of bases not matched to a gene: 8. Germline V gene lookup returns CDR1 SGHRS and CDR2 YFSETQ. The CDR3 DNA reads as TGCGCCAGCAGCACGGGGCGGACTAGCGGTTACAATGAGCAGTTCTTC. Protein: CASSTGRTSGYNEQFF.

This chain uses TRBV12-5 with TRBJ1-6; D is uncertain. Between the trimmed V and J ends, which lost 2 bases and 7 bases, there was a span of 9 bases. Germline values: CDR1 LGHNT, CDR2 FRNRAP. The CDR3 extends over 14 amino acids. CDR3: CASGLTVVNSPLHF. CDR3 nucleotide sequence: TGTGCTAGTGGTTTGACGGTCGTGAATTCACCCCTCCACTTT.

The chain is built from TRBV18 and TRBJ2-4; TRBD1 matches at 8 bases. The CDR3 is 14 amino acids. Per germline, CDR1 KGHSH and CDR2 LQKENI. The V and J ends lost 0 bases and 8 bases, in that order; junction bases with no gene match: 3. The CDR3 here is CASSPPSQGDIQYF. The CDR3 bases are TGTGCCAGCTCACCACCGTCACAGGGGGACATTCAGTACTTC.

V and J are TRBV4-2 and TRBJ1-5, with D perhaps matching TRBD1 (5 bases). The CDR3 runs 13 residues. V lost 3 bases, J lost 6 bases, and 9 bases lay in between. CDR1 is LGHNA and CDR2 is YNFKEQ in the germline V gene. CDR3 sequence reads: CASSQGRSQPQHF. The CDR3 DNA reads TGTGCCAGCAGCCAGGGGCGCAGTCAGCCCCAGCATTTT.

The V and J genes are TRBV11-3 and TRBJ2-1; no definite D call. CDR1 is SGHNT, CDR2 YENEEA, per germline. V dropped 0 bases and J dropped 7 bases, with 7 bases sitting between them. The CDR3 has 13 residues. CDR3 DNA: TGTGCCAGCAGCTTAGACACCCGGAATGAGCAGTTCTTC. Its translation: CASSLDTRNEQFF.

The chain couples TRBV3-1 to TRBJ2-1; D gene uncertain. V was pared by 1 base and J by 6 bases, with 10 bases between. Germline loops: CDR1 LGHDT, CDR2 YNNKEL (reference sequence). The CDR3 runs 14 residues. CDR3 DNA sequence: TGTGCCAGCAGCCAAGGGGTAAACGGCAATGAGCAGTTCTTC. This sequence encodes CASSQGVNGNEQFF.

The chain employs TRBV29-1 and TRBJ1-2; 11 bases are shared with TRBD1. The CDR3 is made up of 13 amino acids. The trim removed 6 bases at V and 8 bases at J, leaving 8 bases unmatched. Germline V lookup: CDR1 SQVTM, CDR2 ANQGSEA. The CDR3 reads CSVGQGAGGGYTF. In DNA, the CDR3 is TGCAGCGTCGGACAGGGGGCGGGCGGGGGCTACACCTTC.

The V and J genes are TRBV2 and TRBJ1-5; TRBD1 is a possible D gene (5 bases). Germline CDR1 reads SNHLY; CDR2 reads FYNNEI. CDR3 length: 16 residues. V lost 1 base to trimming and J lost 6 bases, with 16 bases between them. The CDR3 DNA is TGTGCCAGCAGTGAAGAACGAACGGGGCACGGTCAGCCCCAGCATTTT. It is translated as CASSEERTGHGQPQHF.

The rearrangement joins TRBV20-1 to TRBJ2-3, with a possible D match to TRBD2 (6 bases). V gave up 4 bases and J gave up 1 base, with 12 bases separating them. The CDR3 spans 14 residues. CDR1 and CDR2 from the germline V gene are DFQATT and SNEGSKA (reference sequence). The CDR3 sequence is CSATLAVRTDTQYF. The CDR3 bases are TGCAGTGCTACTTTAGCGGTACGCACAGATACGCAGTATTTT.

About this clonotype itself: At one boundary the junction diverges from the germline segment, which might be a read error. The chain couples TRBV2 to TRBJ1-1; 7 bases map to TRBD1. The V gene's germline CDR1 is SNHLY and CDR2 FYNNEI. This CDR3 has 14 residues. CDR3 in amino acids: CASTEQGRATEAFF. In nucleotides, the CDR3 is TGTGCCAGCACTGAACAGGGGAGGGCCACTGAAGCTTTCTTT.

J is TRBJ2-1 and V is TRBV2; 12 bases agree with TRBD1. Germline V gene sequence: CDR1 SNHLY, CDR2 FYNNEI. V lost 5 bases and J lost 9; bases outside the gene matches: 14. This CDR3 contains 17 residues. The CDR3 is CASSFKSTGTGGIEQFF. The CDR3 nucleotides are TGTGCCAGCAGTTTCAAATCCACCGGGACAGGGGGCATTGAGCAGTTCTTC.

This clonotype was observed a handful of times. The CDR3 DNA reads as TGTGCCAGCAGCTCGGGACAGGGTTACTCTGGGGCCAACGTCCTGACTTTC. Its translation is CASSSGQGYSGANVLTF. The chain links TRBV28 to TRBJ2-6, with 9 bases lining up with TRBD1. The V gene's germline CDR1 is MDHEN and CDR2 SYDVKM. The CDR3 is 17 residues long. V was pared by 6 bases and J by 0 bases, with 6 bases of the junction left unmatched.

V usage is TRBV21-1 and J usage is TRBJ2-1; the DNA was not compared with TRBD2, the D call given in the table. TRBV21-1 is a pseudogene locus. The CDR3 contains 17 residues. CDR3 sequence (DNA): TGTGCCAGCAGCAAACCCGGTGGCGGGAGGCCTTACAATGAGCAGTTCTTC. It specifies CASSKPGGGRPYNEQFF.

V gene TRBV28 combines with J gene TRBJ2-5; tentatively, D is TRBD1 (6 bases). The CDR3 sequence is 13 residues long. Germline V gene sequence: CDR1 MDHEN, CDR2 SYDVKM. With 4 bases removed from V and 5 bases from J, the gap between germline ends came to 11 bases. CDR3 in DNA: TGTGCCAGCAGTTCCTCAGGGGAGGAGACCCAGTACTTC. This gives the protein CASSSSGEETQYF.

V is TRBV18 and J is TRBJ1-2, with D maybe TRBD1 (6 bases). V was shortened by 4 bases and J by 8 bases, with 20 bases between the two germline ends. Germline CDR1 and CDR2: KGHSH and LQKENI. This CDR3 region has 15 residues. CDR3 nucleotide sequence: TGTGCCAGCTCACTCCCACAGGGTTCGCGGCCCGGCTACACCTTC. The encoded protein is CASSLPQGSRPGYTF.

The CDR3 reads CASSLVAGPNYGYTF. The DNA for the CDR3 is TGTGCCAGCAGCTTGGTCGCAGGTCCTAACTATGGCTACACCTTC. This chain joins TRBV5-5 and TRBJ1-2; D is unclear. The CDR3 sequence is 15 residues long. The V and J ends lost 0 bases and 0 bases respectively, with 9 bases between them. Germline CDR1 SGHKS, CDR2 YYEKEE (reference sequence).

This chain links TRBV6-2 or TRBV6-3 with TRBJ1-5, with 9 positions matching TRBD1. The V gene end was trimmed by 5 bases and the J gene end by 3 bases; junction bases not matched to a gene: 14. The CDR3 runs to 18 residues. Germline lookup yields CDR1 MNHEY and CDR2 SVGEGT. The CDR3 DNA follows: TGTGCCAGCAGTGATTTGGACAGGGGACTTCGTTCCAATCAGCCCCAGCATTTT. Its protein is CASSDLDRGLRSNQPQHF.

The rearrangement joins TRBV5-1 to TRBJ2-5; 9 bases match TRBD1. Germline CDR1 SGHRS, CDR2 YFSETQ. This CDR3 contains 16 residues. V lost 3 bases, J lost 4 bases, and 10 bases stayed unmatched. The CDR3 region is CASSSPDRGWGETQYF. CDR3 sequence (DNA): TGCGCCAGCAGCTCCCCGGACAGGGGATGGGGAGAGACCCAGTACTTC.

DNA of the CDR3: TGCGCCAGCAGCTTCGGGGCGGGACAGAATCAGCCCCAGCATTTT. It encodes CASSFGAGQNQPQHF. This chain joins TRBV5-1 and TRBJ1-5, with 7 bases fitting TRBD1. After removal of 2 bases from V and 4 bases from J, the junction contained 6 bases not matched to a gene. Germline CDR1 reads SGHRS; CDR2 reads YFSETQ. The CDR3 sequence is 15 residues long.

The chain joins TRBV29-1 to TRBJ2-7; D possibly corresponds to TRBD2 (5 bases). Trimming took off 3 bases at V and 7 bases at J, with 16 bases between the two ends. The CDR3 spans 13 residues. From germline, CDR1 is SQVTM and CDR2 ANQGSEA. The CDR3 DNA is TGCAGCGTTGACGACGGAGGACGGGGAGAGCAGTACTTC. Its protein is CSVDDGGRGEQYF.

This chain uses TRBV29-1 with TRBJ1-1; the D gene is possibly TRBD1 (5 bases). This CDR3 contains 14 residues. V lost 4 bases to trimming and J lost 0 bases, with 12 bases between them. CDR1 SQVTM and CDR2 ANQGSEA come from the germline V gene. The DNA for the CDR3 is TGCAGCGTTGCGGGGCTGGGGATGAACACTGAAGCTTTCTTT. Translating it yields CSVAGLGMNTEAFF.

This clonotype was picked up a small number of times. V usage is TRBV2 and J usage is TRBJ1-1, with D perhaps TRBD1 (5 bases). Germline assignment: CDR1 SNHLY and CDR2 FYNNEI. V was cut by 8 bases and J by 0 bases, with 13 bases left in between. This CDR3 comprises 14 residues. The chain's CDR3 is CASVAQGLNTEAFF. The CDR3 DNA follows: TGTGCCAGCGTGGCCCAGGGACTGAACACTGAAGCTTTCTTT.

The gene calls are TRBV29-1 and TRBJ1-5; tentative D call: TRBD1 (6 bases). There are 14 residues in the CDR3. The germline CDR1 and CDR2 sequences are SQVTM and ANQGSEA. V lost 6 bases and J lost 2, with 14 bases in between. For the CDR3, the DNA is TGCAGCGTGCTGACAGGCGGTGGCAATCAGCCCCAGCATTTT. Amino acid sequence: CSVLTGGGNQPQHF.